This T cell receptor (beta chain) appears in the sequencing data of a study of T cell repertoires in cytomegalovirus infection. Across the whole study: Public TCR beta signatures were indicative of both CMV infection and a matching HLA type. Study findings and constraints: There were carriers of CMV plus the relevant HLA, and cumulative public TCR beta family frequency identified them.

Each CDR3 protein is one row after TCRdb ran MiXCR on the reads. Of around 300,000 distinct CDR3 sequences listed, roughly 9.5% are singletons. The V segment lost 3 bases and the J segment 10 bases; nucleotides outside the gene matches: 3. This CDR3 spans 12 amino acids. This clonotype was observed a few times. Its antigen is still unknown. The TCR originated in a human donor in good health (CMV status not recorded). Some clones in this sample may be carry-over from other donors' samples. The sequenced material came from PBMCs. The chain combines TRBV12-3 or TRBV12-4 with TRBJ2-1, with 7 positions matching TRBD2. The CDR3 spells CASSFRRGEQFF. For the CDR3, the DNA is TGTGCCAGCAGTTTTCGGCGGGGGGAGCAGTTCTTC.